This is a list of T cell receptor beta chains from one sample in a study of cytomegalovirus exposure and HLA in healthy donors. Using immunoSEQ multiplex PCR, the repertoire was profiled, and TCRdb retains in-frame clones only, with some absent. The repertoire holds some 97,000 clones, around 72% seen once, with 12% to 15% in the top ten. Sequenced sample: PBMCs. The receptors come from a male donor in good health and CMV-seropositive. Each CDR3 is given without its conserved first and last residue.

v_call cdr3_aa
TRBV6-6 ASLGVTGRGEEQY
TRBV2 ASTYGQSRNYGYT
TRBV7-2 ASSPSRGWQETQY
TRBV4-2 ASSPPGRGSSYEQY
TRBV5-6 ASSLDRGRETQY
TRBV5-1 ASSMGQGGSSTQY
TRBV15 ATTSGRPPYEQY
TRBV5-6 ASSQLGAVRDQPQH
TRBV4-3 ASSPRTGANYGYT
TRBV7-2 ASSLGTVNTQY
TRBV29-1 SVIPLGISNEQF
TRBV6-1 AGRGDPDEQF
TRBV9 ASDSGGEDTQY
TRBV9 ASSVGLSGTGVNTEAF
TRBV6-5 ASSLDRNGYT
TRBV25-1 ASSDPSGGEAF
TRBV2 ASGGQERGETQY
TRBV18 ASSPEGWGSEQY